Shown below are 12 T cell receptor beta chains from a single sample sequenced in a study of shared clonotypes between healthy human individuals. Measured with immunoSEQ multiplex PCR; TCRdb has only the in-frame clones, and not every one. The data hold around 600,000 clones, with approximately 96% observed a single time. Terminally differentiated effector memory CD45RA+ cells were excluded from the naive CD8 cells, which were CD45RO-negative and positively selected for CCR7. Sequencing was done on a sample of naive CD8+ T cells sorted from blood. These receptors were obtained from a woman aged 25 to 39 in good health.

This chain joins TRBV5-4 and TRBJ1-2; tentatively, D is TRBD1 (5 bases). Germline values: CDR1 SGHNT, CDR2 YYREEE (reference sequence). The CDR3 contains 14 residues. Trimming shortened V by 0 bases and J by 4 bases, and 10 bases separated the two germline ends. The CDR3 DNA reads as TGTGCCAGCAGCTTGGCGAGACAGCCCTATGGCTACACCTTC. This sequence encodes CASSLARQPYGYTF.

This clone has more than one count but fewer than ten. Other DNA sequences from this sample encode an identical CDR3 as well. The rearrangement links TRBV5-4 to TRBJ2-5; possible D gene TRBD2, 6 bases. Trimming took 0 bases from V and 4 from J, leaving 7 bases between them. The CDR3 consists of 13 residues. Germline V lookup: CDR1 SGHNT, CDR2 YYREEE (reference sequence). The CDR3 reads CASSLEAGETQYF. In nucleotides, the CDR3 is TGTGCCAGCAGCTTGGAAGCGGGAGAGACCCAGTACTTC.

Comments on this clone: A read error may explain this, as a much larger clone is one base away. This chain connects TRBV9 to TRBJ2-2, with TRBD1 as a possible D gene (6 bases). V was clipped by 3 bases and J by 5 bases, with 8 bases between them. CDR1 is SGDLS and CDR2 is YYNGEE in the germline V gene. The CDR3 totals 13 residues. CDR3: CASSGGGTGELFF. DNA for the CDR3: TGTGCCAGCAGCGGAGGGGGTACCGGGGAGCTGTTTTTT.

Here the CDR3 DNA reads TGCGCCAGCAGCGCGGGACAGGGGGCGAGCGAGCAGTACTTC. It encodes CASSAGQGASEQYF. The chain is built from TRBV4-1 and TRBJ2-7; 12 positions agree with TRBD1. V shed 5 bases and J 6 bases; nucleotides not matched to a gene: 5. CDR1 is MGHRA and CDR2 is YSYEKL in the germline V gene. CDR3 length: 14 amino acids.

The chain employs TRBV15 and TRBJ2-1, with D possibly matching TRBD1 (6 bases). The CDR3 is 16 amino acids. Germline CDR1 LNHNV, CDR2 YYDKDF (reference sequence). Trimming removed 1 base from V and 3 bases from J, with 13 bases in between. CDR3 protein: CATSRVLGADYNEQFF. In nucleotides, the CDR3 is TGTGCCACCAGCAGAGTTCTGGGGGCCGACTACAATGAGCAGTTCTTC.

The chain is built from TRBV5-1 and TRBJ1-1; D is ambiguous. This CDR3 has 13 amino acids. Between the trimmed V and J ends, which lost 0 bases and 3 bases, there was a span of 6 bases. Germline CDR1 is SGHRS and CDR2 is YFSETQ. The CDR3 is CASSLGTDTEAFF. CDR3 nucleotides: TGCGCCAGCAGCTTGGGGACTGACACTGAAGCTTTCTTT.

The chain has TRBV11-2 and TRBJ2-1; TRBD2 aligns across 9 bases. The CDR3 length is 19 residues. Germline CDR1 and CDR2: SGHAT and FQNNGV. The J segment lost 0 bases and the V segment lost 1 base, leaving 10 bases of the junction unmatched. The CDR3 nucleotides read TGTGCCAGCAGCTTAGGGGCGGGAGGGTATTTGAGCTCCTACAATGAGCAGTTCTTC. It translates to CASSLGAGGYLSSYNEQFF.

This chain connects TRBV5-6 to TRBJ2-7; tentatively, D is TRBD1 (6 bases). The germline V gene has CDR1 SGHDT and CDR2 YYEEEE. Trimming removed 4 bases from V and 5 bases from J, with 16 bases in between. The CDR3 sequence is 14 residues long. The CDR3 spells CASSHGQFSDEQYF. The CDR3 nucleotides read TGTGCCAGCAGCCACGGACAGTTCAGCGACGAGCAGTACTTC.

The CDR3 coding sequence is TGCAGCGTTGAAGGAGTCCGGGACAGTAACACTGAAGCTTTCTTT. The encoded protein is CSVEGVRDSNTEAFF. The chain employs TRBV29-1 and TRBJ1-1, with 7 bases matching TRBD1. Unmatched junction bases numbered 7, after V lost 1 base and J lost 2 bases. This CDR3 has 15 amino acids. Per germline, CDR1 SQVTM and CDR2 ANQGSEA.

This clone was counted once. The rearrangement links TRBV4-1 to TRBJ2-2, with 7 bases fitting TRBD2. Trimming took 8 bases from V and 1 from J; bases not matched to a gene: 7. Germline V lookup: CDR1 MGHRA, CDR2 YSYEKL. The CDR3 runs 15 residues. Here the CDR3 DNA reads TGCGCCAGCCGACTAGCCCAACTGAACACCGGGGAGCTGTTTTTT. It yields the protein CASRLAQLNTGELFF.

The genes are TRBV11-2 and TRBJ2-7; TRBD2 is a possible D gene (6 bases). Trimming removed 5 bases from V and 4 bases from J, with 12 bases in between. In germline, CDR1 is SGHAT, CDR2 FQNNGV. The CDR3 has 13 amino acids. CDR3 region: CASSEETSYEQYF. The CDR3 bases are TGTGCCAGCAGCGAGGAGACTAGTTACGAGCAGTACTTC.

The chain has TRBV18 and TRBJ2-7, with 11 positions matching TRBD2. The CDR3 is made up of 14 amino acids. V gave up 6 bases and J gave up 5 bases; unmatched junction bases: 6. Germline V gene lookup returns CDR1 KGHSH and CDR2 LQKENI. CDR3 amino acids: CASSLAGGSDEQYF. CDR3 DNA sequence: TGTGCCAGCTCGTTAGCGGGAGGGAGCGACGAGCAGTACTTC.